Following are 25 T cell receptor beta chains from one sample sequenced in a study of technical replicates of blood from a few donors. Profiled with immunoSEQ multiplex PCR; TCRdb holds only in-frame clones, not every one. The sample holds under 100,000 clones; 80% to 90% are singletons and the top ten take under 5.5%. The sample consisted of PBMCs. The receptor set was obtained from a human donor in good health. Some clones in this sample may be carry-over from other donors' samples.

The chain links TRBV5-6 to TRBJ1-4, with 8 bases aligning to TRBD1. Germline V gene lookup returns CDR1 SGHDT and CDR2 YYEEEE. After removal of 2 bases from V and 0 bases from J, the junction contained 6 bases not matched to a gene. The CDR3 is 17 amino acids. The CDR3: CASSFRKTGATNEKLFF. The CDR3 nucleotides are TGTGCCAGCAGCTTTCGGAAGACAGGGGCAACTAATGAAAAACTGTTTTTT.

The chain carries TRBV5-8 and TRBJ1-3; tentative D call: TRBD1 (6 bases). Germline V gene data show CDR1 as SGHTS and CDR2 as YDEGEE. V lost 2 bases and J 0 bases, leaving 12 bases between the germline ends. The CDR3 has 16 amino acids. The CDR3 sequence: CASSFNTGSSGNTIYF. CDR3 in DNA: TGTGCCAGCAGCTTTAATACAGGGTCCTCTGGAAACACCATATATTTT.

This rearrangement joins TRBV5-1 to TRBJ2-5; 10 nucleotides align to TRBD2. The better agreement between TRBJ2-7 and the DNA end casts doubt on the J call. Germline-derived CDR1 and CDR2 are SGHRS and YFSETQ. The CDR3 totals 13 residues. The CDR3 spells CASNSGGPYEQYF. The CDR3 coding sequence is TGCGCCAGTAATAGCGGGGGGCCCTACGAGCAGTACTTC.

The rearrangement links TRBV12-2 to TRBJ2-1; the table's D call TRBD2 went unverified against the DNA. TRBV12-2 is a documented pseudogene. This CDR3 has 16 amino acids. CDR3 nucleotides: TGTGCAAGTCGCTTAGATCCTAGAGTTTACTACAATGAGCAGTTCTTC. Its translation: CASRLDPRVYYNEQFF.

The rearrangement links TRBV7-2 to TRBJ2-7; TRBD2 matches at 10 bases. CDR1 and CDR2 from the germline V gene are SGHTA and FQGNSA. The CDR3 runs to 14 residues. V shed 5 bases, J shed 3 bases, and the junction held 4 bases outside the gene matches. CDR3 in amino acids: CASSPSGRDYEQYF. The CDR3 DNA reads TGTGCCAGCAGCCCAAGCGGGAGGGACTACGAGCAGTACTTC.

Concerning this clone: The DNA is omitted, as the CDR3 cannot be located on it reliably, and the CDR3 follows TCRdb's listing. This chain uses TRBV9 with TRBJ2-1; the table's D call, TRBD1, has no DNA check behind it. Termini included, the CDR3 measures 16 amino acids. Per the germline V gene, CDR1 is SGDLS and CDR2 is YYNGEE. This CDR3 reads CASSVARGTGGTLPVF.

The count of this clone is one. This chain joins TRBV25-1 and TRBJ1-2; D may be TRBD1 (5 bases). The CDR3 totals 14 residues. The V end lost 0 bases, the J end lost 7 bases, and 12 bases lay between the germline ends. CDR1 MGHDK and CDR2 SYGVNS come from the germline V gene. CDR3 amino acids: CASSEYKGWGGYTF. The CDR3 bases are TGTGCCAGCAGTGAATATAAGGGGTGGGGTGGCTACACCTTC.

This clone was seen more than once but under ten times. CDR3 loop: CASSEPGQTNTGELFF. In nucleotides, the CDR3 is TGTGCCAGCAGTGAGCCGGGACAGACCAACACCGGGGAGCTGTTTTTT. V usage is TRBV2 and J usage is TRBJ2-2; 7 nucleotides agree with TRBD1. Germline CDR1 is SNHLY and CDR2 is FYNNEI. The CDR3 length is 16 residues. After removal of 3 bases from V and 2 bases from J, the junction contained 6 bases not matched to a gene.

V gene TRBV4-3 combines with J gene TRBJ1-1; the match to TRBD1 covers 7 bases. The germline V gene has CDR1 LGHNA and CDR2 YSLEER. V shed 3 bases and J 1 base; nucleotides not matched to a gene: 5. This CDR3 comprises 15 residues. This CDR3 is CASSHRQGWNTEAFF. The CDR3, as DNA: TGCGCCAGCAGCCACAGACAGGGCTGGAACACTGAAGCTTTCTTT.

The CDR3 sequence is CASSGAGGTDTQYF. Here the CDR3 DNA reads TGTGCCAGCAGTGGCGCAGGGGGCACAGATACGCAGTATTTT. The chain has TRBV6-1 and TRBJ2-3; maybe TRBD1 (6 bases). V was shortened by 4 bases and J by 1 base, with 9 bases between the two germline ends. The CDR3 has 14 amino acids. Germline CDR1 and CDR2: MNHNS and SASEGT.

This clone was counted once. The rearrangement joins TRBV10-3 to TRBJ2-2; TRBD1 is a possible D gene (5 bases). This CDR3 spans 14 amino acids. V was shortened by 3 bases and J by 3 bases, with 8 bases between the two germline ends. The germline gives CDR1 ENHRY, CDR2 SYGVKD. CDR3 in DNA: TGTGCCATCAGTGACGTGGGGCACACCGGGGAGCTGTTTTTT. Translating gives CAISDVGHTGELFF.

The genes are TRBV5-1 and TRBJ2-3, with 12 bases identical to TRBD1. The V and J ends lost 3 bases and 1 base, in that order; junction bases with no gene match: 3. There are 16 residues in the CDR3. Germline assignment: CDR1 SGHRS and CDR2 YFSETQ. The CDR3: CASSSGTGGGTDTQYF. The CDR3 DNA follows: TGCGCCAGCAGCTCCGGGACAGGGGGCGGCACAGATACGCAGTATTTT.

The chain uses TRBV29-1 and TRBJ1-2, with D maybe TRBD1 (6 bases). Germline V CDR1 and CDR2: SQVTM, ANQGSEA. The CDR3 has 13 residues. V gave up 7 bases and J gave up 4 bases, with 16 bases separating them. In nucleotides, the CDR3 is TGCAGCGCCGGACCACAGGGTATCTATGGCTACACCTTC. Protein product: CSAGPQGIYGYTF.

Here the CDR3 DNA reads TGTGCCAGCAGCCCGAACAGGGGGCCCTCCAATGAGCAGTTCTTC. This sequence encodes CASSPNRGPSNEQFF. The gene calls are TRBV11-2 and TRBJ2-1, with 9 bases lining up with TRBD1. Germline V gives CDR1 SGHAT, CDR2 FQNNGV. V lost 5 bases, J lost 6 bases, and 8 bases stayed unmatched. The CDR3 loop spans 15 amino acids. Full variable domain (remainder filled in from reference TRBV11-2 and TRBJ2-1): EAGVAQSPRYKIIEKRQSVAFWCNPISGHATLYWYQQILGQGPKLLIQFQNNGVVDDSQLPKDRFSAERLKGVDSTLKIQPAKLEDSAVYLCASSPNRGPSNEQFFGPGTRLTVL.

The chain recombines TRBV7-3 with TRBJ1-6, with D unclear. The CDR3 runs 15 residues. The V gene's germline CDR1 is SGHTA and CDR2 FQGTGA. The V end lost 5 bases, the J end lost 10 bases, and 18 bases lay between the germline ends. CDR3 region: CASSTSTIRRSPLHF. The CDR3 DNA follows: TGTGCCAGCAGCACCTCGACGATCCGGAGGTCACCCCTCCACTTT.

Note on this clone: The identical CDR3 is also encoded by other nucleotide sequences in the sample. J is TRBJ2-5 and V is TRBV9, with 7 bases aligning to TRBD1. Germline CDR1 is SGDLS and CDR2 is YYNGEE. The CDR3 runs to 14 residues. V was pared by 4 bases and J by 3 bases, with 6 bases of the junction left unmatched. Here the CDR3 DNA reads TGTGCCAGCAGCTCAAGAACAGGGGAAGAGACCCAGTACTTC. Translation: CASSSRTGEETQYF. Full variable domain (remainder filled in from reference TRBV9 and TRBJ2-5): DSGVTQTPKHLITATGQRVTLRCSPRSGDLSVYWYQQSLDQGLQFLIQYYNGEERAKGNILERFSAQQFPDLHSELNLSSLELGDSALYFCASSSRTGEETQYFGPGTRLLVL.

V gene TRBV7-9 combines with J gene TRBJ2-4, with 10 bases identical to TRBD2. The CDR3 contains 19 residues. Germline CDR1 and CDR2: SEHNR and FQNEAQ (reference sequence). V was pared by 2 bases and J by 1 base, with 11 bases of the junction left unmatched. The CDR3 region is CASSLPLAGEQLAKNIQYF. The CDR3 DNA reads TGTGCCAGCAGCTTACCCCTAGCGGGAGAGCAACTGGCCAAAAACATTCAGTACTTC.

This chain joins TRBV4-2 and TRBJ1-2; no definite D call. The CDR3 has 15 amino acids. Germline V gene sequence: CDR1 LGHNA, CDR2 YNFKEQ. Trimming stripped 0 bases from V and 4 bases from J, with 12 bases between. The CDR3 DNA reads TGTGCCAGCAGCCAAGATCTCGGGTTCGCCTATGGCTACACCTTC. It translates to CASSQDLGFAYGYTF.

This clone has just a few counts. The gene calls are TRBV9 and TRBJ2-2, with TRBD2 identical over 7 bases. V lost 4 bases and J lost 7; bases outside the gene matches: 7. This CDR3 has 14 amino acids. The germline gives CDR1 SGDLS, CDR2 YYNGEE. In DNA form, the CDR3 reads TGTGCCAGCAGCCTGAGCGGGAACGGCGGGGAGCTGTTTTTT. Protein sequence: CASSLSGNGGELFF.

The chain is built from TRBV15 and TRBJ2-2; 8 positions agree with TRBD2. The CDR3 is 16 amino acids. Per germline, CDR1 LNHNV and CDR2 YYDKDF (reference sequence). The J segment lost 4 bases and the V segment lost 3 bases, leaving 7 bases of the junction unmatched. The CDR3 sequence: CATSSGSGETTGELFF. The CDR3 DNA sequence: TGTGCCACCAGCAGCGGTAGCGGGGAAACCACCGGGGAGCTGTTTTTT.

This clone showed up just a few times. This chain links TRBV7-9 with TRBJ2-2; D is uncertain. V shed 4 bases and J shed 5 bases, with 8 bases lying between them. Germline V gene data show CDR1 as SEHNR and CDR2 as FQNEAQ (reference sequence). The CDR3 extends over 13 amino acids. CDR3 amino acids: CASSSTSTGELFF. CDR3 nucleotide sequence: TGTGCCAGCAGCTCCACCAGTACCGGGGAGCTGTTTTTT.

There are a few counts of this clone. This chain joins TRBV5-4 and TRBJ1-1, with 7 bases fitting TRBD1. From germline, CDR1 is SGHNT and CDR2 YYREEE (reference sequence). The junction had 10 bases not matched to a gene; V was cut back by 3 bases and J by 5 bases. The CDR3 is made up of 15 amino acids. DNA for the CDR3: TGTGCCAGCAGCTCAAGACAGGGAGCAAGGACTGAAGCTTTCTTT. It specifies CASSSRQGARTEAFF.

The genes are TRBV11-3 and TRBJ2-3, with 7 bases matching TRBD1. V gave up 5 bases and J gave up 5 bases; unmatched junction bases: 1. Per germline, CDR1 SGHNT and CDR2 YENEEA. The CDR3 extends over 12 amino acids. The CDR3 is CASSPGGDTQYF. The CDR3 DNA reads TGTGCCAGCAGCCCAGGGGGAGATACGCAGTATTTT.

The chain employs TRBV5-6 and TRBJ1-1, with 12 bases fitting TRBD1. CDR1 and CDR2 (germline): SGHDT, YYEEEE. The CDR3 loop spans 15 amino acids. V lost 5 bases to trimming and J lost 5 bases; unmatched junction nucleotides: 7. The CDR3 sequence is CASRSGQGAVTEAFF. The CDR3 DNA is TGTGCCAGCAGGTCGGGACAGGGGGCGGTAACTGAAGCTTTCTTT.

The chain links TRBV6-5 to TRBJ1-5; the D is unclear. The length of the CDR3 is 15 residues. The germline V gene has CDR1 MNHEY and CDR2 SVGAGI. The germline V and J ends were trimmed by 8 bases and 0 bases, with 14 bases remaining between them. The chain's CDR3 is CASSSVGSSNQPQHF. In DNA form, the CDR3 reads TGTGCCAGCTCCTCGGTCGGGTCTAGCAATCAGCCCCAGCATTTT.